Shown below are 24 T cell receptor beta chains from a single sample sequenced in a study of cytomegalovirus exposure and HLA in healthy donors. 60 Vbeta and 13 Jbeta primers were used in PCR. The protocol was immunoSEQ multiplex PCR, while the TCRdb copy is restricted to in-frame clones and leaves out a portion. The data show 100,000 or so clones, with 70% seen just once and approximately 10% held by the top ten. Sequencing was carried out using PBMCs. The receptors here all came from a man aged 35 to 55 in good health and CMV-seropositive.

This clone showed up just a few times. CDR3 amino acids: CASSFVDGQGGEQYV. In DNA form, the CDR3 reads TGTGCCAGCAGCTTCGTGGATGGACAGGGGGGCGAGCAGTACGTC. The chain uses TRBV11-1 and TRBJ2-7; 10 nucleotides line up with TRBD1. Germline V gives CDR1 SGHAT, CDR2 FQDESV (reference sequence). The ends lost 3 bases at V and 6 bases at J; junction bases unmatched: 8. The CDR3 covers 15 residues.

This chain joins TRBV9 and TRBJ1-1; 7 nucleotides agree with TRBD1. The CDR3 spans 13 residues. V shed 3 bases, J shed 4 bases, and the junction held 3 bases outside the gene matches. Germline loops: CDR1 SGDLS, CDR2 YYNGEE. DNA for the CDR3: TGTGCCAGCAGCGCGACAGGGAGCACTGAAGCTTTCTTT. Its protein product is CASSATGSTEAFF.

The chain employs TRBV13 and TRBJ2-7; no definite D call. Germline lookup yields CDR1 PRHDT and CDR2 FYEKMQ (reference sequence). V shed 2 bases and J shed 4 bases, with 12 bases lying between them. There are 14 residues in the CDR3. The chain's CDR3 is CASSLNRRGYEQYV. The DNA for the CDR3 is TGTGCCAGCAGCTTAAATCGGAGAGGATACGAGCAGTACGTC.

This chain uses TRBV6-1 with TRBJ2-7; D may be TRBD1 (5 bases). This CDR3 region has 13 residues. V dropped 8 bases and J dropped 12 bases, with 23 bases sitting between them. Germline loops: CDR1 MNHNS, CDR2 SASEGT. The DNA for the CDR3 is TGTGCCAGCGCCGACAGCACCCCACGGAGTTGGTACTTC. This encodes CASADSTPRSWYF.

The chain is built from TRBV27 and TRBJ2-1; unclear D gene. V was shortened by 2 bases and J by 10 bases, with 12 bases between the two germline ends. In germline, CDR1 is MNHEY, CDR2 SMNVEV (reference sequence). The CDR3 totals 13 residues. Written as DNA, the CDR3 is TGTGCCAGCAGTTTAAATCAGGTCAGCGAGCAGTTCTTC. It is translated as CASSLNQVSEQFF.

CDR3 nucleotide sequence: TGTGCCAGCAGCCCGGGGTTAGGAAGCAATCAGCCCCAGCATTTT. This sequence encodes CASSPGLGSNQPQHF. The rearrangement links TRBV2 to TRBJ1-5; D unresolved. The V end was cut by 6 bases, the J end by 1 base, with 13 bases between. Germline values: CDR1 SNHLY, CDR2 FYNNEI. The CDR3 is made up of 15 amino acids.

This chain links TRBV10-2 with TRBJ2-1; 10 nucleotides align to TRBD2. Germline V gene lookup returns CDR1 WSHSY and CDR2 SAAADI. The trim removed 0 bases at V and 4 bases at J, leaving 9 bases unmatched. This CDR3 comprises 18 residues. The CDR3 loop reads CASSESILAGVMYNEQFF. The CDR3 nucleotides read TGCGCCAGCAGTGAGTCGATCCTAGCGGGAGTTATGTACAATGAGCAGTTCTTC.

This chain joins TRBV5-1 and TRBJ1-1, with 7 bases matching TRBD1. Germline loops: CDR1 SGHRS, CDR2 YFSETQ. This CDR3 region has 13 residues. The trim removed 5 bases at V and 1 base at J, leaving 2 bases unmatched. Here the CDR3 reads CASRGGENTEAFF. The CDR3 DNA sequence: TGCGCCAGCAGAGGGGGCGAGAACACTGAAGCTTTCTTT.

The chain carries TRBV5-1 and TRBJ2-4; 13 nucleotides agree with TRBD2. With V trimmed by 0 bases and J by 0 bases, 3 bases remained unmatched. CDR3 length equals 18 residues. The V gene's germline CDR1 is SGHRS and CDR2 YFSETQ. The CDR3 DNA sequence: TGCGCCAGCAGCTTGGGACTAGCGGGAGGCCCAGCCAAAAACATTCAGTACTTC. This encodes CASSLGLAGGPAKNIQYF.

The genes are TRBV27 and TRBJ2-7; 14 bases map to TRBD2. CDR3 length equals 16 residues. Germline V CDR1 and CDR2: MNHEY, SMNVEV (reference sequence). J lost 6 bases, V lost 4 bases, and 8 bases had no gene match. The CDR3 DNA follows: TGTGCCAGCAGTTGGGGGACTAGCGGGAGAATTGGCGAGCAGTACTTC. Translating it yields CASSWGTSGRIGEQYF.

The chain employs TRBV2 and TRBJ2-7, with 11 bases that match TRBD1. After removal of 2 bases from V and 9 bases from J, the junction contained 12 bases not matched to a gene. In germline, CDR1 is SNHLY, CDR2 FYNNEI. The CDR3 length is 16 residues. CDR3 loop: CASSERVGTGGSGQYF. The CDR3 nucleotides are TGTGCCAGCAGTGAAAGGGTCGGGACAGGGGGTAGTGGGCAGTACTTC. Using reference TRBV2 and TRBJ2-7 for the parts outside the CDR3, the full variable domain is EPEVTQTPSHQVTQMGQEVILRCVPISNHLYFYWYRQILGQKVEFLVSFYNNEISEKSEIFDDQFSVERPDGSNFTLKIRSTKLEDSAMYFCASSERVGTGGSGQYFGPGTRLTVT.

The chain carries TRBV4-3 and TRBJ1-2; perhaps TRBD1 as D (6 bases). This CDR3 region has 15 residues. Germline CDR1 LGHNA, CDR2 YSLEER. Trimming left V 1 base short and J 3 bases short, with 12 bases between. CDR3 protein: CASSQVTGRDYGYTF. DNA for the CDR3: TGCGCCAGCAGCCAAGTTACAGGGAGAGACTATGGCTACACCTTC.

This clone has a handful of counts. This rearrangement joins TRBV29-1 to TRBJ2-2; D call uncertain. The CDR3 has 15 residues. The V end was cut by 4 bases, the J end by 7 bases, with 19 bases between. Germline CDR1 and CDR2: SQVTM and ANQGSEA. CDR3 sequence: CSVGMSGLGIGELFF. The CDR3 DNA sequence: TGCAGCGTTGGCATGAGTGGTCTGGGCATCGGGGAGCTGTTTTTT.

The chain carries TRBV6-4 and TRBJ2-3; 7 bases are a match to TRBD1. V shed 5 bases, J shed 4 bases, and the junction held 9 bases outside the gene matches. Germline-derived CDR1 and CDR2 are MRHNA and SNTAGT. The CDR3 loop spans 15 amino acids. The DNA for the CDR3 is TGTGCCAGCAGTAAAGGGACAGTTGGCGCAGATACGCAGTATTTT. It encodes CASSKGTVGADTQYF.

CDR3 nucleotide sequence: TGTGCCAGCAGTTCGGGACAGTCGGCCTTGGGTGGGACCCAGTACTTC. Protein sequence: CASSSGQSALGGTQYF. V gene TRBV6-5 combines with J gene TRBJ2-5; TRBD1 matches at 7 bases. CDR1 and CDR2 (germline): MNHEY, SVGAGI. With V trimmed by 4 bases and J by 7 bases, 15 bases remained unmatched. This CDR3 region has 16 residues.

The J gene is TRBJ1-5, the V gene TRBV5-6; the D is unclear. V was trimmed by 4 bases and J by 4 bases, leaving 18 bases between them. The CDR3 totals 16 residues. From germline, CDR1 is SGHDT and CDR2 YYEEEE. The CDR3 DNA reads TGTGCCAGCAGCGAAAGATGGGCAGCTGTAAATCAGCCCCAGCATTTT. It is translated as CASSERWAAVNQPQHF.

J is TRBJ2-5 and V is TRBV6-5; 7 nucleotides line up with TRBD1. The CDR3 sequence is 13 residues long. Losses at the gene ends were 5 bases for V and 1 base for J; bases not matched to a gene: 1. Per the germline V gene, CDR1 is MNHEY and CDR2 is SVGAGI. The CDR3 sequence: CASSRTGQETQYF. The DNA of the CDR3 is TGTGCCAGCAGTCGGACAGGCCAAGAGACCCAGTACTTC.

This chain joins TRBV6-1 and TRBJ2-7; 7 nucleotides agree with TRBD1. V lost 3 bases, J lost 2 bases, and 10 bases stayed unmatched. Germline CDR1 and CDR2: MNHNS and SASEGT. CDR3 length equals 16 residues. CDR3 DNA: TGTGCCAGCAGTGATCCAGGGGGTATGGCTACCTACGAGCAGTACTTC. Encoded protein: CASSDPGGMATYEQYF.

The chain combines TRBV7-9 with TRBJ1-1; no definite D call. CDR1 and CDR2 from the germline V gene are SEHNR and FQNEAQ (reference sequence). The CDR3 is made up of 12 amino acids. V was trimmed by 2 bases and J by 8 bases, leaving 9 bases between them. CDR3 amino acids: CASSLSQEEAFF. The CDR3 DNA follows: TGTGCCAGCAGCTTATCGCAGGAAGAAGCTTTCTTT.

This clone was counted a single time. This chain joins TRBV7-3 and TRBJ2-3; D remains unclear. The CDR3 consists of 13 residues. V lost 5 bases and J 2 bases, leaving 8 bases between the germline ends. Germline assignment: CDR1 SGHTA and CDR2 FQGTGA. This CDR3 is CASSPRHTDTQYF. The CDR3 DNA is TGTGCCAGCAGCCCAAGACACACAGATACGCAGTATTTT.

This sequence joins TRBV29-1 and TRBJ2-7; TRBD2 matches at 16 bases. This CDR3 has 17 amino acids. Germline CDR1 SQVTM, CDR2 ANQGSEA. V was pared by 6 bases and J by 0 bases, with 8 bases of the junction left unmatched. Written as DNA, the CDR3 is TGCAGCGTAGCCGGGACTAGCGGGAGGGAGAGCTCCTACGAGCAGTACTTC. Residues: CSVAGTSGRESSYEQYF.

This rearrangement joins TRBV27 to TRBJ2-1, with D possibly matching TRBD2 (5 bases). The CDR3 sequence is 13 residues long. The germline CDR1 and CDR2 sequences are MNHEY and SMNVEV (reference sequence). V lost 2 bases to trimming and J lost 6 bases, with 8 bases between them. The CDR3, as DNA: TGTGCCAGCAGTTTAACTAGATTCAATGAGCAGTTCTTC. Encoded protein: CASSLTRFNEQFF.

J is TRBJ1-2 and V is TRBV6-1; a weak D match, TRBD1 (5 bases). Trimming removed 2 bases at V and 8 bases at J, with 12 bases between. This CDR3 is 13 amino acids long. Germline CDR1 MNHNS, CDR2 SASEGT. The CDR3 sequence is CASSESGEYGYTF. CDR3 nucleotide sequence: TGTGCCAGCAGTGAATCGGGGGAATACGGCTACACCTTC.

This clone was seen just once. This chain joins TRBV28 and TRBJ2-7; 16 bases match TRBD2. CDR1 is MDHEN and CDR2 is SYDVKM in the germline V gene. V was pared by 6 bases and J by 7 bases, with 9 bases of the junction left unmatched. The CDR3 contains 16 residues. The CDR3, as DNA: TGTGCCAGCAGAGGGGGGACTAGCGGGAGGGCCGGGGAGCAGTACTTC. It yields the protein CASRGGTSGRAGEQYF.